The 13 T cell receptor beta chains below were found in one sample sequenced in a study of radiation and T cells in renal cell carcinoma. Sequencing used immunoSEQ multiplex PCR; TCRdb keeps in-frame clones, though not all of them. This table has 150,000 or so clones, roughly 84% appearing once. Time point in this sample: baseline pretreatment blood. Noted treatment: 15 Gy SBRT to primary tumor, nephrectomy 4 weeks later. The sample here was blood, taken from a patient whose treatment included radiotherapy and nephrectomy. All receptors derive from a woman in her forties or fifties with renal cell carcinoma.

This sequence joins TRBV30 and TRBJ1-6; D remains ambiguous. From germline, CDR1 is GTSNPN and CDR2 SVGIG (reference sequence). V dropped 4 bases and J dropped 3 bases, with 10 bases sitting between them. CDR3 length: 14 amino acids. The DNA for the CDR3 is TGTGCCTGGAATCCGGGCCTCTATAATTCACCCCTCCACTTT. Its protein is CAWNPGLYNSPLHF.

This chain connects TRBV2 to TRBJ1-6; 8 bases map to TRBD1. Per the germline V gene, CDR1 is SNHLY and CDR2 is FYNNEI. The junction had 8 bases not matched to a gene; V was cut back by 3 bases and J by 10 bases. CDR3 length: 15 residues. CDR3 protein: CASSDRQGRHSPLHF. As DNA, the CDR3 is TGTGCCAGCAGTGACCGACAGGGGCGTCACTCACCCCTCCACTTT.

This chain joins TRBV19 and TRBJ1-3; D is ambiguous. The germline CDR1 and CDR2 sequences are LNHDA and SQIVND (reference sequence). The CDR3 spans 14 residues. V was pared by 3 bases and J by 2 bases, with 8 bases between. The CDR3 spells CASSIRQPGNTIYF. The CDR3 DNA follows: TGTGCCAGTAGTATCAGACAACCTGGAAACACCATATATTTT.

The gene calls are TRBV7-2 and TRBJ1-4, with 9 bases fitting TRBD1. The ends lost 5 bases at V and 10 bases at J; junction bases unmatched: 11. This CDR3 has 15 residues. Germline V lookup: CDR1 SGHTA, CDR2 FQGNSA. The CDR3 loop reads CASSPHRDREAKLFF. CDR3 DNA sequence: TGTGCCAGCAGCCCCCACCGGGACAGGGAGGCAAAACTGTTTTTT.

Here the CDR3 DNA reads TGTGCCAGCAGTTACGGTCAGGGCGGGTTTTCGGGAGGCTACACCTTC. Encoded protein: CASSYGQGGFSGGYTF. The rearrangement joins TRBV6-5 to TRBJ1-2, with D maybe TRBD1 (5 bases). Germline V CDR1 and CDR2: MNHEY, SVGAGI. V lost 2 bases and J 8 bases, leaving 21 bases between the germline ends. This CDR3 is built from 16 residues.

Only a few counts were recorded for this clone. CDR3 nucleotide sequence: TGCGCCACCAAGCCATTTAGCGGTGGGGGTAATTCACCCCTCCACTTT. Translated: CATKPFSGGGNSPLHF. The rearrangement uses TRBV5-1 and TRBJ1-6, with D possibly matching TRBD1 (5 bases). CDR1 is SGHRS, CDR2 YFSETQ, per germline. The CDR3 spans 16 residues. V was clipped by 9 bases and J by 6 bases, with 22 bases between them.

This rearrangement joins TRBV12-5 to TRBJ2-1; 8 bases are a match to TRBD2. The V gene's germline CDR1 is LGHNT and CDR2 FRNRAP. The CDR3 has 18 residues. Trimming removed 3 bases from V and 6 bases from J; junction bases left unmatched: 16. The CDR3 bases are TGTGCTAGTGGTTTCCTACAAAGGGGCGCGGGGGGTGGCAATGAGCAGTTCTTC. This sequence encodes CASGFLQRGAGGGNEQFF.

J is TRBJ1-1 and V is TRBV6-5; no clear D. The V end lost 4 bases, the J end lost 4 bases, and 7 bases lay between the germline ends. This CDR3 comprises 12 residues. The V gene's germline CDR1 is MNHEY and CDR2 SVGAGI. CDR3 nucleotide sequence: TGTGCCAGCAGTTTCCGCGGCACTGAAGCTTTCTTT. It translates to CASSFRGTEAFF.

The V gene is TRBV6-5, the J gene TRBJ2-7; the D is unclear. Trimming stripped 6 bases from V and 3 bases from J, with 12 bases between. This CDR3 spans 13 amino acids. Germline V gene data show CDR1 as MNHEY and CDR2 as SVGAGI. The CDR3 DNA is TGTGCCAGCAGCCAACCCAATTACTACGAGCAGTACTTC. Protein: CASSQPNYYEQYF.

The rearrangement joins TRBV5-4 to TRBJ1-1; 7 bases are shared with TRBD1. The germline CDR1 and CDR2 sequences are SGHNT and YYREEE (reference sequence). Unmatched junction bases numbered 9, after V lost 4 bases and J lost 3 bases. The CDR3 sequence is 15 residues long. CDR3 in DNA: TGTGCCAGCAGCACGCAGGGGGTAGAGGACACTGAAGCTTTCTTT. Residues: CASSTQGVEDTEAFF.

The V and J genes are TRBV11-1 and TRBJ2-7; 12 bases agree with TRBD1. There are 15 residues in the CDR3. Germline V gives CDR1 SGHAT, CDR2 FQDESV (reference sequence). The V segment lost 4 bases and the J segment 4 bases; nucleotides outside the gene matches: 5. The CDR3 reads CASSSGTGGAYEQYF. The CDR3 coding sequence is TGTGCCAGCAGCTCCGGGACAGGGGGCGCGTACGAGCAGTACTTC.

This sequence joins TRBV2 and TRBJ1-2; D is uncertain. CDR3 length: 13 amino acids. Looked up from germline, CDR1 is SNHLY and CDR2 is FYNNEI. V dropped 7 bases and J dropped 2 bases, with 11 bases sitting between them. The CDR3: CASTDWKNYGYTF. The CDR3 bases are TGTGCCAGCACGGATTGGAAGAACTATGGCTACACCTTC.

V gene TRBV7-2 combines with J gene TRBJ2-5; 9 positions match TRBD2. Germline assignment: CDR1 SGHTA and CDR2 FQGNSA. V dropped 4 bases and J dropped 5; count of bases not matched to a gene: 8. CDR3 length equals 15 residues. CDR3 amino acids: CASSSTGTSKETQYF. For the CDR3, the DNA is TGTGCCAGCAGCTCAACCGGGACTAGCAAGGAGACCCAGTACTTC. The full variable domain, completed using reference TRBV7-2 and TRBJ2-5, is GAGVSQSPSNKVTEKGKDVELRCDPISGHTALYWYRQSLGQGLEFLIYFQGNSAPDKSGLPSDRFSAERTGGSVSTLTIQRTQQEDSAVYLCASSSTGTSKETQYFGPGTRLLVL.